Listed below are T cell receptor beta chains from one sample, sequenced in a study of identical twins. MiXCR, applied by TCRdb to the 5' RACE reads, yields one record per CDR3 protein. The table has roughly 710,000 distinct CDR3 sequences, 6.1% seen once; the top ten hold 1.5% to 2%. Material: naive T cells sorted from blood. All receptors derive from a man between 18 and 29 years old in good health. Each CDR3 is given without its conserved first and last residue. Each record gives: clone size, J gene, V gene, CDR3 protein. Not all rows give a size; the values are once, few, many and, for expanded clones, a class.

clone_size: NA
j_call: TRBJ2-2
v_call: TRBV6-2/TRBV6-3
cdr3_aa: ASRPSGVISTGELF

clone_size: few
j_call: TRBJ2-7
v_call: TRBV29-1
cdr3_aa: SVNHGDSYEQY

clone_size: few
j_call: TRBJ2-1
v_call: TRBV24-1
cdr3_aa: ATKGAGNYNEQF

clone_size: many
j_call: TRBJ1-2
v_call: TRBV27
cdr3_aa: ASSSGPFYGYT

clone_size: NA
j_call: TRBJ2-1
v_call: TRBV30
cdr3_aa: AWSGRLANEQF

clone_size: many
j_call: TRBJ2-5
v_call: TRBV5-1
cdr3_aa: ASSFLLAGGQETQY

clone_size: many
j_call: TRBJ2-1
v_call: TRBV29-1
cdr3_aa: SVGLGSRSEQF

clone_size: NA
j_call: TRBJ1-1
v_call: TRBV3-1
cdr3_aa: ASSQGLGGAREAF

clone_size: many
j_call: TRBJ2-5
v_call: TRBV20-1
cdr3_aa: SAGPGETQY

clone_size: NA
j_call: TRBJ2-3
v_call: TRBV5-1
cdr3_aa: ASSTRQETDTQY

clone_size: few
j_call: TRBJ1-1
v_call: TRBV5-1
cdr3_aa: ASSSGPGTEAF

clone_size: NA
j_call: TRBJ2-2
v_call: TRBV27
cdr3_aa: ASSVGGPGELF

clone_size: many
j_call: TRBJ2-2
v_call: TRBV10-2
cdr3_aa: ALWGGKNTGELF

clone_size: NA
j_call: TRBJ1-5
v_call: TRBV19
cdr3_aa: ASRDRGLQPQH

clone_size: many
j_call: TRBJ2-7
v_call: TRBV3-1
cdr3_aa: ASSRGKSYEQY

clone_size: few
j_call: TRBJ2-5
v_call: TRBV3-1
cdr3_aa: ASSQPGTGLLETQY

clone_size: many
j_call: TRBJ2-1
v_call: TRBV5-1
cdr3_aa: ASSWVAGVYEQF

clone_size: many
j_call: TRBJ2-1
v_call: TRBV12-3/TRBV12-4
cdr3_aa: ASRDRTGGVYNEQF

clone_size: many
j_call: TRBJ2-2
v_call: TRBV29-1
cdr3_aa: SVYRSTGELF

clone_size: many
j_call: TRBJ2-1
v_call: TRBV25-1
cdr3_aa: ASSARAGGTNEQF

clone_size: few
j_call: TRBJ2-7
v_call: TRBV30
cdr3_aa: AWRDTGTATYEQY

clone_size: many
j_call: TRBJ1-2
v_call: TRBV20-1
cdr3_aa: SAREEENSNYGYT

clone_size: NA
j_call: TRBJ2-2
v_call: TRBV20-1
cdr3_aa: SASTGSTGELF

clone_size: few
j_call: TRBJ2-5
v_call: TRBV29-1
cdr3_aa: SVGRSQETQY

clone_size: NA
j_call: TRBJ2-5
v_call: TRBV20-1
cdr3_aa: SASAYATQPIEAQY

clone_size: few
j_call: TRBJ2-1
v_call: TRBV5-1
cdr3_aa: ASSQGTGGTGEQF

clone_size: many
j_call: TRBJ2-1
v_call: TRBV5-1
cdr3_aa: ASSLVRDTYNEQF

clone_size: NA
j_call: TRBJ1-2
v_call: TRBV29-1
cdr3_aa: SVESPLGGAGGYT

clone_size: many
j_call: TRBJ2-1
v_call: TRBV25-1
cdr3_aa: ASKATGNSYNEQF

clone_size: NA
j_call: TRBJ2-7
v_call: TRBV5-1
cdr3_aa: ASSFRGEDGEQY

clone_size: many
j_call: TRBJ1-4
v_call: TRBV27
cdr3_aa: ASRGGTFGKLF

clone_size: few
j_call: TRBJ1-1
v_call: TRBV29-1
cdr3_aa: SVEGNMNTEAF

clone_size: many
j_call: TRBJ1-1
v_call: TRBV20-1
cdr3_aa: SARTGNNLNTEAF